This entry concerns a single TCR beta chain. The antigen remains unidentified. Time point noted: week 47, end of study. Each vaccine dose was 300 ug of mutant IDH1 20-mer peptide, with topical imiquimod. This specimen comes from a study of a mutant IDH1 vaccine in newly diagnosed glioma. Study overall: Visit V13 took place at week 47, and visit V12 happened at week 35.

There are 14 residues in the CDR3. Germline CDR1 reads SGHDT; CDR2 reads YYEEEE. The V gene lost 2 bases and the J gene lost 2 bases, with 7 bases spanning the gap. Data came from immunoSEQ multiplex PCR; TCRdb stores just in-frame clones and leaves some out. The table records tens of thousands of clones, roughly four fifths of them present only once. General observations from the study: Shifts in the top peripheral T cell clonotypes seemed unrelated to pseudoprogression.

The chain links TRBV5-6 to TRBJ2-2; D unresolved. The receptor was isolated from a man aged 25 to 40 with glioma. This sample comprised PBMCs, obtained from a glioma patient whose treatment included an IDH1 peptide vaccine. CDR3 residues: CASSFGGNTGELFF. CDR3 bases: TGTGCCAGCAGCTTCGGTGGAAACACCGGGGAGCTGTTTTTT.